This passage covers 16 T cell receptor beta chains from one sample sequenced in a study of blood T cell repertoires in COVID-19. Libraries were prepared by immunoSEQ multiplex PCR; TCRdb keeps only in-frame clonotypes and omits some of them. The sample holds 300,000 to 450,000 clones, 88% seen once. Specimen: PBMCs or T cells enriched from blood (not recorded which). The receptors were sampled from a woman between 25 and 40 years old who had been exposed to COVID-19.

The chain combines TRBV9 with TRBJ1-3; D not resolved. Germline V lookup: CDR1 SGDLS, CDR2 YYNGEE. Trimming took off 4 bases at V and 2 bases at J, with 13 bases between the two ends. This CDR3 spans 15 amino acids. The CDR3 sequence is CASSIAGVPGNTIYF. DNA for the CDR3: TGTGCCAGCAGCATAGCCGGGGTTCCTGGAAACACCATATATTTT.

The chain uses TRBV28 and TRBJ1-2; D perhaps matches TRBD1 (5 bases). The CDR3 extends over 14 amino acids. Germline V gene lookup returns CDR1 MDHEN and CDR2 SYDVKM. V lost 5 bases and J lost 8, with 18 bases in between. The CDR3 DNA follows: TGTGCCAGCAGTCGCCAGGGACTCAGGGCGGGCTACACCTTC. This sequence encodes CASSRQGLRAGYTF.

J is TRBJ2-7 and V is TRBV9; 12 bases map to TRBD2. From germline, CDR1 is SGDLS and CDR2 YYNGEE. With V trimmed by 3 bases and J by 5 bases, 3 bases remained unmatched. This CDR3 is built from 14 residues. The CDR3 region has the DNA TGTGCCAGCAGCGCTAGCGGGAGGGCCCACGAGCAGTACTTC. This encodes CASSASGRAHEQYF.

The chain carries TRBV28 and TRBJ2-7; 8 bases map to TRBD2. CDR3 length equals 14 residues. Per the germline V gene, CDR1 is MDHEN and CDR2 is SYDVKM. J was trimmed by 5 bases and V by 5 bases; bases with no gene match: 8. CDR3 in DNA: TGTGCCAGCAGTCTCAGTAGCGGGGCCAACGAGCAGTACTTC. This translates into CASSLSSGANEQYF. Combining the CDR3 with reference TRBV28 and TRBJ2-7 gives the whole variable domain DVKVTQSSRYLVKRTGEKVFLECVQDMDHENMFWYRQDPGLGLRLIYFSYDVKMKEKGDIPEGYSVSREKKERFSLILESASTNQTSMYLCASSLSSGANEQYFGPGTRLTVT.

V gene TRBV27 combines with J gene TRBJ1-1; D possibly corresponds to TRBD1 (6 bases). There are 15 residues in the CDR3. CDR1 MNHEY and CDR2 SMNVEV come from the germline V gene (reference sequence). V was cut by 2 bases and J by 4 bases, with 14 bases left in between. CDR3 loop: CASSLPPGGATEAFF. The CDR3 DNA is TGTGCCAGCAGTTTACCCCCGGGGGGGGCCACTGAAGCTTTCTTT.

The chain carries TRBV7-3 and TRBJ2-3; D not resolved. The CDR3 is 15 amino acids. CDR1 and CDR2 from the germline V gene are SGHTA and FQGTGA. Trimming removed 8 bases from V and 1 base from J, with 16 bases in between. The CDR3 is CASLLQVGRTDTQYF. CDR3 DNA sequence: TGTGCCAGCCTACTCCAAGTGGGCCGCACAGATACGCAGTATTTT.

This chain connects TRBV9 to TRBJ2-1, with 9 bases fitting TRBD2. Unmatched junction bases numbered 4, after V lost 0 bases and J lost 9 bases. The CDR3 covers 14 residues. Germline V lookup: CDR1 SGDLS, CDR2 YYNGEE. As DNA, the CDR3 is TGTGCCAGCAGCGTAGTGGGACTAGCTACTGAGCAGTTCTTC. Residues: CASSVVGLATEQFF.

The CDR3 DNA sequence: TGTGCCAGCATTCAGGGCCCACCAACCTACGAGCAGTACTTC. Translating gives CASIQGPPTYEQYF. The chain employs TRBV6-5 and TRBJ2-7; a weak D match, TRBD1 (5 bases). CDR1 and CDR2 from the germline V gene are MNHEY and SVGAGI. This CDR3 region has 14 residues. V lost 7 bases, J lost 2 bases, and 15 bases lay in between.

The chain combines TRBV10-3 with TRBJ2-2; no firm D call. Trimming stripped 10 bases from V and 5 bases from J, with 8 bases between. Germline CDR1 ENHRY, CDR2 SYGVKD. The CDR3 has 11 amino acids. Written as DNA, the CDR3 is TGTGCCACCACTCGTACCGGGGAGCTGTTTTTT. This codes for CATTRTGELFF.

The chain recombines TRBV5-6 with TRBJ2-1; D uncertain. Between the trimmed V and J ends, which lost 0 bases and 0 bases, there was a span of 7 bases. Per the germline V gene, CDR1 is SGHDT and CDR2 is YYEEEE. This CDR3 spans 15 amino acids. The CDR3 reads CASSLEWSSYNEQFF. CDR3 in DNA: TGTGCCAGCAGCTTGGAATGGAGCTCCTACAATGAGCAGTTCTTC.

This clone has only one observation. The gene calls are TRBV24-1 and TRBJ2-3; 10 bases are shared with TRBD2. Germline loops: CDR1 KGHDR, CDR2 SFDVKD. The CDR3 loop spans 20 amino acids. V lost 0 bases, J lost 4 bases, and 15 bases stayed unmatched. CDR3 DNA sequence: TGTGCCACCAGTGATTTGTCTAGCGGGGGTTTTCAGGGAGTCGCAGATACGCAGTATTTT. Encoded protein: CATSDLSSGGFQGVADTQYF.

CDR3 sequence reads: CASSVAGSNSPLHF. CDR3 DNA: TGTGCCAGCAGTGTGGCAGGGTCTAATTCACCCCTCCACTTT. J is TRBJ1-6 and V is TRBV25-1, with D tentatively TRBD1 (5 bases). The ends were cut back, 4 bases at V and 6 bases at J, with 10 bases in the middle. The V gene's germline CDR1 is MGHDK and CDR2 SYGVNS. CDR3 length: 14 residues.

CDR3 sequence: CASSRRDRGFSNYGYTF. The CDR3 bases are TGTGCCAGCAGCCGCCGAGACAGGGGGTTTTCTAACTATGGCTACACCTTC. V is TRBV7-9 and J is TRBJ1-2; TRBD1 matches at 9 bases. This CDR3 is built from 17 residues. The J segment lost 0 bases and the V segment lost 5 bases, leaving 10 bases of the junction unmatched. Germline CDR1 is SEHNR and CDR2 is FQNEAQ (reference sequence).

The CDR3 is CASSWASGRSTDTQYF. The CDR3 DNA reads TGTGCCAGCAGCTGGGCTAGCGGGAGGTCGACAGATACGCAGTATTTT. The chain carries TRBV9 and TRBJ2-3, with 11 bases identical to TRBD2. Germline V gives CDR1 SGDLS, CDR2 YYNGEE. With V trimmed by 4 bases and J by 3 bases, 7 bases remained unmatched. The CDR3 sequence is 16 residues long.

This clone was detected only a few times. The genes are TRBV6-5 and TRBJ1-1, with a tentative D call TRBD1 (5 bases). The V end lost 6 bases, the J end lost 3 bases, and 17 bases lay between the germline ends. The CDR3 contains 15 residues. CDR1 MNHEY and CDR2 SVGAGI come from the germline V gene. The DNA for the CDR3 is TGTGCCAGCAGCAAACCGCCTATCAGGGACACTGAAGCTTTCTTT. Translating it yields CASSKPPIRDTEAFF.

The chain recombines TRBV11-2 with TRBJ1-2, with 11 bases identical to TRBD1. The CDR3 extends over 14 amino acids. CDR1 and CDR2 from the germline V gene are SGHAT and FQNNGV. V was clipped by 2 bases and J by 7 bases; unmatched bases: 3. This CDR3 reads CASSLRTGGFGYTF. The CDR3 bases are TGTGCCAGCAGCTTACGGACAGGGGGCTTTGGCTACACCTTC.